This T cell receptor (beta chain) was profiled in a study of blood T cells in healthy people across ages. Overall study findings and caveats: TCR beta diversity, measured per million T cells, fell in a roughly linear way with age.

Extraction of total RNA produced a minimum of 5 micrograms from each sample. It was with a sample-barcoded 5' primer and a J-beta primer mix that a second PCR of roughly 7 to 12 cycles was run. Template switching added a 12-random-nucleotide identifier to every cDNA molecule. A single record per CDR3 protein comes from TCRdb applying MiXCR to the 5' RACE reads. The sample holds over 950,000 distinct CDR3 sequences, approximately 50% seen once. The germline gives CDR1 ENHRY, CDR2 SYGVKD. The CDR3 has 15 amino acids. J was trimmed by 3 bases and V by 10 bases; bases with no gene match: 12. This clonotype has just a few counts. Its antigen is undetermined.

The clonotype originates from an older woman in good health. The sample comprised blood. This chain uses TRBV10-3 with TRBJ2-5, with 9 bases identical to TRBD2. The chain's CDR3 is CATRQREVLKETQYF. The CDR3 DNA reads TGTGCCACTCGGCAGCGGGAGGTCTTAAAAGAGACCCAGTACTTC.